This T cell receptor (beta chain) was found in a study of control samples from healthy donors and cancer patients. The count of this clone is one. The CDR3 extends over 14 amino acids. Trimming removed 0 bases from V and 7 bases from J, with 12 bases in between. Germline-derived CDR1 and CDR2 are MNHEY and SVGAGI. The table came from immunoSEQ multiplex PCR; TCRdb's copy has only in-frame clones and leaves some out. The repertoire holds 130,000 to 150,000 clones, with roughly 94% as singletons. The sequencing sample was made of PBMCs. The chain couples TRBV6-5 to TRBJ1-1, with D perhaps matching TRBD1 (5 bases). This receptor was taken from a man in his sixties with colorectal cancer. This CDR3 reads CASSYSRGSSEAFF. In DNA form, the CDR3 reads TGTGCCAGCAGTTACTCCCGGGGGTCGAGTGAAGCTTTCTTT.